A few counts support the clone carrying this T cell receptor (beta chain). Each CDR3 protein is one row after TCRdb ran MiXCR on the 5' RACE reads. The sample records about 350,000 distinct CDR3 sequences, approximately 15% being singletons. The data originate from a study of T-cell memory formation after mild COVID-19. V lost 3 bases to trimming and J lost 5 bases, with 14 bases between them. The CDR3 sequence is 15 residues long. Germline lookup yields CDR1 SGHTA and CDR2 FQGTGA. The sequenced sample consisted of PBMCs or a T cell subset sorted from them (not recorded which). This receptor was identified in a man between 18 and 35 years old who had mild COVID-19 (a few samples of this study predate the infection). Cell type and time point are not known. The rearrangement uses TRBV7-3 and TRBJ2-1; the D gene is possibly TRBD2 (7 bases). The CDR3 spells CASSFLAGAHNEQFF. CDR3 DNA sequence: TGTGCCAGCAGCTTTCTCGCGGGGGCGCACAATGAGCAGTTCTTC.